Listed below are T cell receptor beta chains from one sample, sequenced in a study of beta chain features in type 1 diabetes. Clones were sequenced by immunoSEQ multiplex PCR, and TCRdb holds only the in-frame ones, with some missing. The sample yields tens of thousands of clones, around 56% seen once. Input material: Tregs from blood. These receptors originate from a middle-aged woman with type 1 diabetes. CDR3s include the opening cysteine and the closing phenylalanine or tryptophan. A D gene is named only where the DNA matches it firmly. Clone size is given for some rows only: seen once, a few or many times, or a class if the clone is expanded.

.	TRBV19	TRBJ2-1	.	TGTGCCAGTAGTATAGGGCAGGGCGGCAATGAGCAGTTCTTC	CASSIGQGGNEQFF
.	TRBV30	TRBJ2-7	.	TGTGCCTCATCCTCCCGGGACAACTCCTACGAGCAGTACTTC	CASSSRDNSYEQYF
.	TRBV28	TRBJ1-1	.	TGTGCCAGCAGTTTTTTAGACACTGAAGCTTTCTTT	CASSFLDTEAFF
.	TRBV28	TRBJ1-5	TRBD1	TGTGCCAGCAGTTTGCGGACAGGGCATCAGCCCCAGCATTTT	CASSLRTGHQPQHF
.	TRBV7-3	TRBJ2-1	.	TGTGCCAGCAGCTTAAGGGCCCAGTGGAATGAGCAGTTCTTC	CASSLRAQWNEQFF
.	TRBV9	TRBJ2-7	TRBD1	TGTGCCAGCAGCGTAGGGACAGGGGTCCCCTACGAGCAGTACTTC	CASSVGTGVPYEQYF
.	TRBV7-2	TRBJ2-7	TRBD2	TGTGCCAGCAGACCCGGGGGGAGCGGGGGGTCGAACTACGAGCAGTACTTC	CASRPGGSGGSNYEQYF
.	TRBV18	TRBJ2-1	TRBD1	TGTGCCAGCTCACCGAAGGACAGGGCCAATGAGCAGTTCTTC	CASSPKDRANEQFF
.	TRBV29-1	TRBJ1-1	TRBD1	TGCAGCACAAAACAGGGGCTGAACACTGAAGCTTTCTTT	CSTKQGLNTEAFF
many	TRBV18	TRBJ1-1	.	TGTGCCAGCTCACCAATCTCCGGGGAAGCTTTCTTT	CASSPISGEAFF
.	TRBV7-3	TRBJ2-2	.	TGTGCCAGCAGCCCCGGTACGGTCACCGGGGAGCTGTTTTTT	CASSPGTVTGELFF
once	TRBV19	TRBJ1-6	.	TGTGCCAGTAGTAAAGGTATATCAAGCCAGGGTAATTCACCCCTCCACTTT	CASSKGISSQGNSPLHF
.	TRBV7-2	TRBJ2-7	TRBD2	TGTGCCAGCAACAATGAGGGACTAGCTTACGAGCAGTACTTC	CASNNEGLAYEQYF
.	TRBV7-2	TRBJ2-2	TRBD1	TGTGCCAGCAGCTTAGGGGACAGCGGCACCGGGGAGCTGTTTTTT	CASSLGDSGTGELFF
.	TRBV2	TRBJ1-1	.	TGTGCCAGCAGGCGTCGGACAGTTGAAGCTTTCTTT	CASRRRTVEAFF
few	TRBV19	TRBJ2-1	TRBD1	TGTGCCAGTTCGTACCCCTTGGGACAGAGAGCGAATGAGCAGTTCTTC	CASSYPLGQRANEQFF
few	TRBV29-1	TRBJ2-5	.	TGCAGCGTTGGCCAGGGGTTAGAGACCCAGTACTTC	CSVGQGLETQYF
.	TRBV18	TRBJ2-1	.	TGTGCCAGCTCAGCGGGGAGACTCTTTGGGAATGAGCAGTTCTTC	CASSAGRLFGNEQFF
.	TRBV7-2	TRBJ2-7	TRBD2	TGTGCCAGCAGCTTAGACAGAGGCTCTAGCGGGAGGTACGAGCAGTACTTC	CASSLDRGSSGRYEQYF
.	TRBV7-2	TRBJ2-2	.	TGTGCCAGCAGCTTAACAGAAGGGGAGCTGTTTTTT	CASSLTEGELFF
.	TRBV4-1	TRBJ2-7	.	TGCGCCAGCAGCCCTTACCCTCCAGGGGTACTTGCCTACGAGCAGTACTTC	CASSPYPPGVLAYEQYF
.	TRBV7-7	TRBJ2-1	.	TGTGCTAGCAGCGCCCAGGGCGGTGAGCAGTTCTTC	CASSAQGGEQFF
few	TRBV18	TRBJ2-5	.	TGTGCCAGCTCACCAGTGGTAGAAGAGACCCAGTACTTC	CASSPVVEETQYF